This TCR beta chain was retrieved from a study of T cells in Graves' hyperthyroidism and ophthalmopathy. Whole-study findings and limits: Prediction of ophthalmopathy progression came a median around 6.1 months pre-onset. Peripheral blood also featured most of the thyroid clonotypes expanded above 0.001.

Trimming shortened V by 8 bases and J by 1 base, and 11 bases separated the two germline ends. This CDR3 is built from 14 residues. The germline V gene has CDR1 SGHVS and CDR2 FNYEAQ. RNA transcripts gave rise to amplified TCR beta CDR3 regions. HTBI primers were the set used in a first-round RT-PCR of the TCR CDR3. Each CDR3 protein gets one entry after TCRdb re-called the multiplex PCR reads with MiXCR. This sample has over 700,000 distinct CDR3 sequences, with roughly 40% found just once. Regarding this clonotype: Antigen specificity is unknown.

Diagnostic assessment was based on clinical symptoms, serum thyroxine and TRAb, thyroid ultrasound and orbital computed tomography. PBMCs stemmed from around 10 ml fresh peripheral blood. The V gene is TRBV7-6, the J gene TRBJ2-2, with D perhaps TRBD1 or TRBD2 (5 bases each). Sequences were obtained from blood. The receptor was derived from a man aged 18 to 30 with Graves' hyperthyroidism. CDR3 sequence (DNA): TGTGCCAGCGGCTGGGACGGGAACACCGGGGAGCTGTTTTTT. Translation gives CASGWDGNTGELFF.